This section outlines one T cell receptor (beta chain) sequence together with its context. Antigen unknown. The table came from immunoSEQ multiplex PCR; TCRdb's copy has only in-frame clones and leaves some out. The sample carries about 1.1 million clones, more than 75% recorded once. The source of the sample is a study of shared clonotypes between healthy human individuals. Broader study findings: Some clonotypes were shared by all four sorted-subset donors, while others were not shared. The non-shared ones had lower generation probabilities than the shared ones.

Healthy HIV-negative adults with no recent acute infections or vaccinations were recruited as donors. The V end was cut by 2 bases, the J end by 5 bases, with 9 bases between. Per the germline V gene, CDR1 is MGHRA and CDR2 is YSYEKL. This CDR3 has 13 residues. Sequenced material: memory CD4+ T cells from PBMCs. Specified subset: CD45RA-negative fraction. The TCR originated in a man younger than 35 in good health. Some clones in this sample may be carry-over from other donors' samples. This rearrangement joins TRBV4-1 to TRBJ1-2; D gene unclear. CDR3 in DNA: TGCGCCAGCAGCCAACCGGGGATGTATGGCTACACCTTC. Its translation: CASSQPGMYGYTF.